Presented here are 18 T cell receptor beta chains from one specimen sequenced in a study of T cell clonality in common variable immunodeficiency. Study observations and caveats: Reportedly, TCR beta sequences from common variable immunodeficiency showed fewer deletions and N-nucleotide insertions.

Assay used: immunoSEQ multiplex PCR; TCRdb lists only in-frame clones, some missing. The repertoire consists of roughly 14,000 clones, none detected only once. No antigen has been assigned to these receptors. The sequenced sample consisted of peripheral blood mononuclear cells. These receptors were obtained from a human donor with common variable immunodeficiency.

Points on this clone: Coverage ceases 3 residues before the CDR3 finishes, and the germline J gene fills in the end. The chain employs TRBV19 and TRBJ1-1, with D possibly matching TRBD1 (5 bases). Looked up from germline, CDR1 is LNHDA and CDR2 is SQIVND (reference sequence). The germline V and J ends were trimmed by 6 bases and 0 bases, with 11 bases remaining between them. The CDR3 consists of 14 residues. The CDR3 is CASSHRTVNTEAFF. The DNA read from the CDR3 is TGTGCCAGTAGCCACAGGACCGTGAACACTGAA.

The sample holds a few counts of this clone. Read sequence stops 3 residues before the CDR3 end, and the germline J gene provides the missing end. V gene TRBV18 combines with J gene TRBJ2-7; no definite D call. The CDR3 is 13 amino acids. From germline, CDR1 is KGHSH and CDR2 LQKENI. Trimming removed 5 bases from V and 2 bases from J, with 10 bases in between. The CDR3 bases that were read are TGTGCCAGCTCAGCCCGACAAACCTACGAG. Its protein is CASSARQTYE. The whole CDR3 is CASSARQTYEQYF.

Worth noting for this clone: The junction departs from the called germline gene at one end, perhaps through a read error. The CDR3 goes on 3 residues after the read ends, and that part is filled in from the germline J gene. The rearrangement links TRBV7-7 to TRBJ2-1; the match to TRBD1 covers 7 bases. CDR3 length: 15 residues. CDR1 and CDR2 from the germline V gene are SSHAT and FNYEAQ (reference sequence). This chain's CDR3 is CASSLARDSYNEQFF. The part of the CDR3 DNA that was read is TGTGCTAGCAGCTTAGCTCGGGACAGCTACAATGAG.

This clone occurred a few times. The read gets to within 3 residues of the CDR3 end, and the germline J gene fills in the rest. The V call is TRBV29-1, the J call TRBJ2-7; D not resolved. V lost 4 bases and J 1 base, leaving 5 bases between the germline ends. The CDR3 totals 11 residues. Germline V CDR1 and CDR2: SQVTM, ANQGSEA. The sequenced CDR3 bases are TGCAGCGTTGCTGTGTCCTACGAG. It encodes CSVAVSYE. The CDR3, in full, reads CSVAVSYEQYF.

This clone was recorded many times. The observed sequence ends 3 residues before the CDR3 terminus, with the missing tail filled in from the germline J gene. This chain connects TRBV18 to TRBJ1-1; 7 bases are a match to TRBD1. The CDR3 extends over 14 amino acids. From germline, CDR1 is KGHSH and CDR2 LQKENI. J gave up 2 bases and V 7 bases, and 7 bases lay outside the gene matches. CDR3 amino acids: CASYPGTANTEAFF. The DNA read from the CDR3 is TGTGCCAGCTATCCCGGGACAGCCAACACTGAA.

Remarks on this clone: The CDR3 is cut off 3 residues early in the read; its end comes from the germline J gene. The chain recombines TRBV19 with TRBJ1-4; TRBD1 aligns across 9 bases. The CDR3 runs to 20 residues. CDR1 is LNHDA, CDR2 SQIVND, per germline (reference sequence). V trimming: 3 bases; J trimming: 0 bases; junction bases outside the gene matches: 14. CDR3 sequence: CASSIWGGTGPKTTNEKLFF. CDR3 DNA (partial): TGTGCCAGTAGTATTTGGGGAGGGACAGGGCCGAAGACAACTAATGAAAAA. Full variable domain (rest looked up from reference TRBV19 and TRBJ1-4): DGGITQSPKYLFRKEGQNVTLSCEQNLNHDAMYWYRQDPGQGLRLIYYSQIVNDFQKGDIAEGYSVSREKKESFPLTVTSAQKNPTAFYLCASSIWGGTGPKTTNEKLFFGSGTQLSVL.

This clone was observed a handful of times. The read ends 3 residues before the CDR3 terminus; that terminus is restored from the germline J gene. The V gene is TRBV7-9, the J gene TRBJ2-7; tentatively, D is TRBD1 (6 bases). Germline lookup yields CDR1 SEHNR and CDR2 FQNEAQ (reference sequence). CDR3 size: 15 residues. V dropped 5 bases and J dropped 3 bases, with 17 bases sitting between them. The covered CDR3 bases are TGTGCCAGCAGCCCGCGTGGAACAGGGAGCTACGAG. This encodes CASSPRGTGSYE. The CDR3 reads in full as CASSPRGTGSYEQYF.

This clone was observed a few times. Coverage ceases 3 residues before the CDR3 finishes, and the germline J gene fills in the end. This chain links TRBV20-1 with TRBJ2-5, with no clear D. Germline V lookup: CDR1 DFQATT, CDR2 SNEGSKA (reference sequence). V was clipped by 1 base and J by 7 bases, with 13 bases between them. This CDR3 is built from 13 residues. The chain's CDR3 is CSARGQSPGTQYF. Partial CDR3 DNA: TGCAGTGCTAGAGGCCAGTCCCCGGGGACC.

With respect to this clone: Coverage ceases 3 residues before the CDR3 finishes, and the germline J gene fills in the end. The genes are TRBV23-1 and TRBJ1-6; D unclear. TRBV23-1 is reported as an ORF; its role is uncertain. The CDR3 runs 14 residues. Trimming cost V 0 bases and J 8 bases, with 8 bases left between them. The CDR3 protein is CASSQSRVDSPLHF. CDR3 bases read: TGCGCCAGCAGTCAATCTCGGGTGGATTCACCC.

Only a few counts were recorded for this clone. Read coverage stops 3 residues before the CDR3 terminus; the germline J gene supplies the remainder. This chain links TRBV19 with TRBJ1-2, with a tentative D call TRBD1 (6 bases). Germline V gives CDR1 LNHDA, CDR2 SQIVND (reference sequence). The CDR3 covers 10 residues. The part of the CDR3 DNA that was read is TGTGCCAGTTACAGGGAGGGC. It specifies CASYREG. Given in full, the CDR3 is CASYREGYTF.

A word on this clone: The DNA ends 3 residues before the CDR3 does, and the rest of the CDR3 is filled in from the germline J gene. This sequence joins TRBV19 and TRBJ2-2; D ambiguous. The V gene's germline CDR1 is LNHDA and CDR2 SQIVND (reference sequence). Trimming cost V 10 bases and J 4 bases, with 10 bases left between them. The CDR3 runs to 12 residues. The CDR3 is CATTELTGELFF. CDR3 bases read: TGTGCCACCACTGAACTCACCGGGGAG.

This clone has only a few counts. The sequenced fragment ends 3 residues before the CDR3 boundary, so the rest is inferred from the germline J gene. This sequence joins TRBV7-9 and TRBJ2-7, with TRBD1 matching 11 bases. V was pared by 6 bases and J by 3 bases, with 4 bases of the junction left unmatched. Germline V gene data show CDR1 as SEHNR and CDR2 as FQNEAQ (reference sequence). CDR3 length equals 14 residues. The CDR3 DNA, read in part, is TGTGCCAGCAGTTCCGGGACAGGGGGCTACGAG. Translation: CASSSGTGGYE. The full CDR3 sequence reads CASSSGTGGYEQYF.

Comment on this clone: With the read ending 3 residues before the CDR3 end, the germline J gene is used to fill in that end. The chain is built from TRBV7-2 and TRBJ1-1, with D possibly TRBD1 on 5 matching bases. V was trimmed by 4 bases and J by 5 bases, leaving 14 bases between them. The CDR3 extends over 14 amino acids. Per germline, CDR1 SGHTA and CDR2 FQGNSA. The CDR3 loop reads CASSSSRGRTEAFF. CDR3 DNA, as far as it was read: TGTGCCAGCAGCTCTAGTAGGGGTCGGACTGAA.

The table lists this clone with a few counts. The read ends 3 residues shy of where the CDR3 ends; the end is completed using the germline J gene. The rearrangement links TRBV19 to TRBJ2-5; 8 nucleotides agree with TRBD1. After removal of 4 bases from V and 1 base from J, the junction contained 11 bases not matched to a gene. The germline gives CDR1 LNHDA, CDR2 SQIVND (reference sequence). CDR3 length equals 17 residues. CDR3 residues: CASSRNAGGVGQETQYF. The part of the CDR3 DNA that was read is TGTGCCAGTAGTAGAAACGCAGGGGGCGTCGGCCAAGAGACC.

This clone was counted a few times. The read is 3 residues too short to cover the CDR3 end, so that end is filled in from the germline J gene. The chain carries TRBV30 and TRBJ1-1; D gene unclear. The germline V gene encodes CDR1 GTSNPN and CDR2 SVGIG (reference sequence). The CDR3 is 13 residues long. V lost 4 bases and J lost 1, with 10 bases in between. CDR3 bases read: TGTGCCTGGAAAGGGTCTTGGAACACTGAA. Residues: CAWKGSWNTE. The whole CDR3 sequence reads CAWKGSWNTEAFF. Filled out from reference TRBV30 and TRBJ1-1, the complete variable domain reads SQTIHQWPATLVQPVGSPLSLECTVEGTSNPNLYWYRQAAGRGLQLLFYSVGIGQISSEVPQNLSASRPQDRQFILSSKKLLLSDSGFYLCAWKGSWNTEAFFGQGTRLTVV.

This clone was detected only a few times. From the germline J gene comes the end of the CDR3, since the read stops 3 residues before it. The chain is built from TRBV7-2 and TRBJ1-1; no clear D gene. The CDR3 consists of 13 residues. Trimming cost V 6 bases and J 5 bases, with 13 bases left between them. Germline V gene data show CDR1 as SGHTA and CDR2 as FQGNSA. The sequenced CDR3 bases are TGTGCCAGCAGGCTGGGCCCCTCTACTGAA. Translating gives CASRLGPSTE. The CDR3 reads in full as CASRLGPSTEAFF.

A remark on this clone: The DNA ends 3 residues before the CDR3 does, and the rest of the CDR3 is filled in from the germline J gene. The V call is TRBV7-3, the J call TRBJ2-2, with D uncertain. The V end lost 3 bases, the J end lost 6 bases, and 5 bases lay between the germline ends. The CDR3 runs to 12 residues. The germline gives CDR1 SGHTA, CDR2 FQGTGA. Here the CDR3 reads CASSFQSGELFF. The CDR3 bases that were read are TGTGCCAGCAGCTTTCAGTCCGGGGAG. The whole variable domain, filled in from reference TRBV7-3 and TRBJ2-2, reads GAGVSQTPSNKVTEKGKYVELRCDPISGHTALYWYRQSLGQGPEFLIYFQGTGAADDSGLPNDRFFAVRPEGSVSTLKIQRTERGDSAVYLCASSFQSGELFFGEGSRLTVL.

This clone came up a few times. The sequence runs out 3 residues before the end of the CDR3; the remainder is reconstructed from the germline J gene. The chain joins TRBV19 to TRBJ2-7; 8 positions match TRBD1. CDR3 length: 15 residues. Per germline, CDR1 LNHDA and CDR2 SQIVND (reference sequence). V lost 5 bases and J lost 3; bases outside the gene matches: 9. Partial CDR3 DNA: TGTGCCAGTAGTCCCGGACAGGGAGACCTCTACGAG. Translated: CASSPGQGDLYE. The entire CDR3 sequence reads CASSPGQGDLYEQYF.